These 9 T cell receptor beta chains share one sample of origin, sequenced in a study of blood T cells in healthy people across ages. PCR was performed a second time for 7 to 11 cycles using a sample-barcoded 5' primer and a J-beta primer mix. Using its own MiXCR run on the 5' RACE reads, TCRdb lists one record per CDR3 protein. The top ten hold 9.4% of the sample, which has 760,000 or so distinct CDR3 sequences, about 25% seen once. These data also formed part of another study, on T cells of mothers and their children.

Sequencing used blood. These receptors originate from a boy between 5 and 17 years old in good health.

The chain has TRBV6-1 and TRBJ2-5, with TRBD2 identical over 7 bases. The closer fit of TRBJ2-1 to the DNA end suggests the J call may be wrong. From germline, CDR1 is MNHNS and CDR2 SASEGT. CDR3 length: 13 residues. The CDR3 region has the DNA TGTGCCAGCAGTGGGACTAGGTGGAATGAGCAGTTCTTC. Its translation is CASSGTRWNEQFF.

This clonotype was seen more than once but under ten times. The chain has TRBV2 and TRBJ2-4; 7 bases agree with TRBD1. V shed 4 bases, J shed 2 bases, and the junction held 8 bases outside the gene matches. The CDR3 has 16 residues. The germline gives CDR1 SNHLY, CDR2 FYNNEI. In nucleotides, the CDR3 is TGTGCCAGCAGTGGGGGGACAGAAATACCCAAAAACATTCAGTACTTC. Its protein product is CASSGGTEIPKNIQYF.

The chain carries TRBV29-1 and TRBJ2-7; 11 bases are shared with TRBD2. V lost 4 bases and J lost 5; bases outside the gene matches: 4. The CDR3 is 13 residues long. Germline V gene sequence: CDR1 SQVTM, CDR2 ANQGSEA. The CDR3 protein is CSVGFSGRDEQYF. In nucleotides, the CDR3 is TGCAGCGTTGGGTTTAGCGGGAGGGACGAGCAGTACTTC.

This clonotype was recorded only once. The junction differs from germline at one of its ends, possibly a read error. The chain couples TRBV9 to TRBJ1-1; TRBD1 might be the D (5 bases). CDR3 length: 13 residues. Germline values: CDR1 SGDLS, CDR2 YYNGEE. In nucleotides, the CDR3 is TGTGCCAACAGCCCACAGGACCCGCGTGAAGCTTTCTTT. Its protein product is CANSPQDPREAFF.

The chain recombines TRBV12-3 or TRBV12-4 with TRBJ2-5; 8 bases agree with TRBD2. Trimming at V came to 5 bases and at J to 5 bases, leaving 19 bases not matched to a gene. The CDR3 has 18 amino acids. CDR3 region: CASSDAGNYPPGGETQYF. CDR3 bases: TGTGCCAGCAGTGACGCCGGGAATTACCCTCCGGGGGGGGAGACCCAGTACTTC.

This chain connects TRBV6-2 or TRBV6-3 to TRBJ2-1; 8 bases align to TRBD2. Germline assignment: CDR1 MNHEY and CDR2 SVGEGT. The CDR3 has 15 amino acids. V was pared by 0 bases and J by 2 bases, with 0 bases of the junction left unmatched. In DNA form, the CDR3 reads TGTGCCAGCAGTTACTCTAGCGGGGCCTACAATGAGCAGTTCTTC. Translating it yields CASSYSSGAYNEQFF.

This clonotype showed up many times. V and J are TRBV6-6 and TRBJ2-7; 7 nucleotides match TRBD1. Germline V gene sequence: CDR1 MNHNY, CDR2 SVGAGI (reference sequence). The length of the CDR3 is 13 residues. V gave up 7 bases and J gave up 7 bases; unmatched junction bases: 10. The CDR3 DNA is TGTGCCAGCAAGAAGACAGGGTCCGGAGAGCAGTACTTC. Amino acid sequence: CASKKTGSGEQYF.

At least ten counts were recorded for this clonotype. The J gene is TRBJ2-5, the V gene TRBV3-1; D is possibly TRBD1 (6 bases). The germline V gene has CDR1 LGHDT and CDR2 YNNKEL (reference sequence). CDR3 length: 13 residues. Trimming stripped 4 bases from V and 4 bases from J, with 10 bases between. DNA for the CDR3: TGTGCCAGCAGCCCCACAGGGCTAGAGACCCAGTACTTC. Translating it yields CASSPTGLETQYF.

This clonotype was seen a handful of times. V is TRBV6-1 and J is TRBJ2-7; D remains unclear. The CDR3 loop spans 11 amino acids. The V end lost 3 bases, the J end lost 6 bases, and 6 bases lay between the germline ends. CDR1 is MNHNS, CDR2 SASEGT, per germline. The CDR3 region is CASSDQSEQYF. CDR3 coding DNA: TGTGCCAGCAGTGATCAGAGCGAGCAGTACTTC.